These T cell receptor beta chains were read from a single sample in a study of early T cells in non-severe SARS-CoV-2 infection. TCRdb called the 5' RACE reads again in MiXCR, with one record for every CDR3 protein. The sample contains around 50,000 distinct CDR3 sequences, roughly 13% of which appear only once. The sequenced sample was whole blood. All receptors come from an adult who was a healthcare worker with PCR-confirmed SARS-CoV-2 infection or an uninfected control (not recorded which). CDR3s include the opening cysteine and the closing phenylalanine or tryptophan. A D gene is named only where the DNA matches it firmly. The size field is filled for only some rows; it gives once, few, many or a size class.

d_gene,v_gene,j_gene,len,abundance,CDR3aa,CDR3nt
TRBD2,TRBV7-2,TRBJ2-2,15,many,CASSLSGGLTGELFF,TGTGCCAGCAGCTTAAGCGGGGGTCTGACCGGGGAGCTGTTTTTT
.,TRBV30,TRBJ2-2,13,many,CAWRTDYTGELFF,TGTGCCTGGAGGACGGATTACACCGGGGAGCTGTTTTTT
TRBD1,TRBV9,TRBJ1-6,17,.,CASSVSGQGADNSPLHF,TGTGCCAGCAGCGTAAGCGGACAGGGGGCGGATAATTCACCCCTCCACTTT
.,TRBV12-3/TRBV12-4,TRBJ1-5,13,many,CASSLGPFLPQHF,TGTGCCAGCAGTCTCGGACCCTTTCTGCCCCAGCATTTT
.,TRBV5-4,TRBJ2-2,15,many,CASSLEDLGAGELFF,TGTGCCAGCAGCTTGGAGGATTTAGGGGCCGGGGAGCTGTTTTTT
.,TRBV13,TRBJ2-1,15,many,CASSPREGAGNEQFF,TGTGCCAGCAGCCCTCGAGAGGGAGCGGGCAATGAGCAGTTCTTC
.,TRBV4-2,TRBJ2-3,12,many,CASSQEADTQYF,TGTGCCAGCAGCCAAGAGGCAGATACGCAGTATTTT
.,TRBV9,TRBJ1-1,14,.,CASSVEQGNTEAFF,TGTGCCAGCAGCGTAGAACAGGGCAACACTGAAGCTTTCTTT
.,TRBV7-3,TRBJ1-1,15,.,CASSQWTAMNTEAFF,TGTGCCAGCAGCCAATGGACAGCTATGAACACTGAAGCTTTCTTT
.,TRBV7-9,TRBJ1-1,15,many,CASSLVAGPNTEAFF,TGTGCCAGCAGCTTAGTCGCCGGACCGAACACTGAAGCTTTCTTT
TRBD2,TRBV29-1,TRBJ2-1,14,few,CSAYGTSGDNEQFF,TGCAGCGCCTACGGGACTAGCGGTGACAATGAGCAGTTCTTC